This entry lists 19 T cell receptor beta chains sequenced from one sample in a study of technical replicates of blood from a handful of donors. TCRdb keeps only in-frame clones here, not all; method: immunoSEQ multiplex PCR. The table lists tens of thousands of clones, 90% to 95% of them singletons, with 0.27% in the top ten. The sample consisted of T cells isolated from PBMCs. The receptors here all came from a human donor in good health.

The genes are TRBV6-1 and TRBJ1-5, with D hard to call. Germline V gene sequence: CDR1 MNHNS, CDR2 SASEGT. The CDR3 is made up of 14 amino acids. V was pared by 1 base and J by 5 bases, with 9 bases between. The CDR3 DNA follows: TGTGCCAGCAGTGAAGGACCAGGCTATCAGCCCCAGCATTTT. Amino acids: CASSEGPGYQPQHF.

This rearrangement joins TRBV7-6 to TRBJ2-1, with TRBD2 identical over 15 bases. The CDR3 length is 21 residues. Trimming removed 2 bases from V and 4 bases from J; junction bases left unmatched: 15. Germline V gene lookup returns CDR1 SGHVS and CDR2 FNYEAQ. CDR3 nucleotide sequence: TGTGCCAGCAGCTTACTTTTACAGGGGACTAGCGGGAGGATGGCTTACAATGAGCAGTTCTTC. As protein: CASSLLLQGTSGRMAYNEQFF.

The chain recombines TRBV18 with TRBJ2-5; 7 positions agree with TRBD1. V shed 2 bases and J 5 bases; nucleotides not matched to a gene: 8. This CDR3 spans 15 amino acids. The V gene's germline CDR1 is KGHSH and CDR2 LQKENI. The CDR3 loop is CASSPRAGGKETQYF. The CDR3 nucleotides are TGTGCCAGCTCACCAAGGGCAGGGGGTAAGGAGACCCAGTACTTC.

This chain links TRBV25-1 with TRBJ2-5; tentatively, D is TRBD2 (5 bases). The CDR3 covers 15 residues. Germline V gives CDR1 MGHDK, CDR2 SYGVNS. V lost 6 bases to trimming and J lost 1 base, with 15 bases between them. The CDR3 DNA sequence: TGTGCCAGCAGCGTATTTAGCGATCTCCAAGAGACCCAGTACTTC. This codes for CASSVFSDLQETQYF.

The CDR3 here is CASSLGDREQYF. The CDR3 bases are TGTGCCAGCAGTTTAGGAGATCGCGAGCAGTACTTC. V is TRBV28 and J is TRBJ2-7; D is undetermined. V lost 2 bases to trimming and J lost 6 bases, with 8 bases between them. The CDR3 is 12 residues long. Germline CDR1 reads MDHEN; CDR2 reads SYDVKM.

V usage is TRBV11-3 and J usage is TRBJ2-1; D may be TRBD1 (8 bases). The germline gives CDR1 SGHNT, CDR2 YENEEA. V dropped 9 bases and J dropped 8 bases, with 20 bases sitting between them. The length of the CDR3 is 14 residues. CDR3 sequence reads: CASGEGRGLHEQFF. Written as DNA, the CDR3 is TGTGCCAGTGGGGAGGGCAGGGGGCTTCATGAGCAGTTCTTC.

The V gene is TRBV29-1, the J gene TRBJ2-7; weak D call: TRBD1 (6 bases). CDR3 length: 13 amino acids. The germline V gene encodes CDR1 SQVTM and CDR2 ANQGSEA. V lost 7 bases, J lost 2 bases, and 15 bases lay in between. The CDR3 loop reads CSASDRPAYEQYF. DNA for the CDR3: TGCAGCGCCAGTGACAGGCCAGCCTACGAGCAGTACTTC.

The chain joins TRBV9 to TRBJ1-1; maybe TRBD1 (5 bases). The CDR3 runs 12 residues. Germline V gene sequence: CDR1 SGDLS, CDR2 YYNGEE. Trimming took off 4 bases at V and 7 bases at J, with 11 bases between the two ends. CDR3 loop: CASSPGPHEAFF. The DNA for the CDR3 is TGTGCCAGCAGCCCAGGGCCCCATGAAGCTTTCTTT.

V usage is TRBV9 and J usage is TRBJ1-2; TRBD1 agrees at 10 bases. The CDR3 has 15 residues. The germline gives CDR1 SGDLS, CDR2 YYNGEE. V was clipped by 5 bases and J by 2 bases; unmatched bases: 6. The CDR3 region has the DNA TGTGCCAGCAGGGCAGGACAGGGGGTAAACTATGGCTACACCTTC. It encodes CASRAGQGVNYGYTF.

J is TRBJ1-4 and V is TRBV30; 9 bases line up with TRBD1. The ends lost 1 base at V and 9 bases at J; junction bases unmatched: 15. This CDR3 spans 17 amino acids. Germline V gene lookup returns CDR1 GTSNPN and CDR2 SVGIG (reference sequence). CDR3 sequence reads: CAWSANTPGTGRKKLFF. The CDR3 DNA reads TGTGCCTGGAGTGCGAACACTCCCGGGACAGGGCGTAAAAAACTGTTTTTT. Complete variable domain (other parts from reference TRBV30 and TRBJ1-4): SQTIHQWPATLVQPVGSPLSLECTVEGTSNPNLYWYRQAAGRGLQLLFYSVGIGQISSEVPQNLSASRPQDRQFILSSKKLLLSDSGFYLCAWSANTPGTGRKKLFFGSGTQLSVL.

J is TRBJ1-2 and V is TRBV15; D may be TRBD1 (6 bases). V was clipped by 3 bases and J by 8 bases, with 10 bases between them. The CDR3 covers 12 residues. The germline V gene encodes CDR1 LNHNV and CDR2 YYDKDF (reference sequence). CDR3 protein: CATSRDSTGYTF. In nucleotides, the CDR3 is TGTGCCACCAGCAGGGACAGCACAGGCTACACCTTC. The full variable domain, completed using reference TRBV15 and TRBJ1-2, is DAMVIQNPRYQVTQFGKPVTLSCSQTLNHNVMYWYQQKSSQAPKLLFHYYDKDFNNEADTPDNFQSRRPNTSFCFLDIRSPGLGDTAMYLCATSRDSTGYTFGSGTRLTVV.

There are a few counts of this clone. The J gene is TRBJ1-1, the V gene TRBV30, with no clear D. Germline V gene data show CDR1 as GTSNPN and CDR2 as SVGIG (reference sequence). The CDR3 consists of 11 residues. V lost 5 bases and J 7 bases, leaving 11 bases between the germline ends. The CDR3 DNA sequence: TGTGCCTGGGCCGCACAGCTTGAAGCTTTCTTT. It translates to CAWAAQLEAFF.

The chain uses TRBV10-1 and TRBJ2-7; tentatively, D is TRBD1 (5 bases). Germline lookup yields CDR1 WNHNN and CDR2 SYGVQD (reference sequence). V was pared by 3 bases and J by 4 bases, with 19 bases between. The CDR3 has 16 amino acids. Here the CDR3 reads CASSDSLLNQGYEQYF. CDR3 nucleotides: TGCGCCAGCAGTGATAGTCTACTCAACCAGGGATACGAGCAGTACTTC.

This chain uses TRBV11-2 with TRBJ1-2; tentatively, D is TRBD1 (5 bases). Germline CDR1 reads SGHAT; CDR2 reads FQNNGV. The CDR3 is made up of 16 amino acids. V lost 1 base and J 3 bases, leaving 15 bases between the germline ends. The DNA for the CDR3 is TGTGCCAGCAGCTTAGGTGGGGCCGCAAGGGACTATGGCTACACCTTC. Protein sequence: CASSLGGAARDYGYTF.

The chain is built from TRBV11-3 and TRBJ2-1; the match to TRBD2 covers 10 bases. The CDR3 has 15 amino acids. Germline CDR1 is SGHNT and CDR2 is YENEEA. V gave up 5 bases and J gave up 6 bases; unmatched junction bases: 7. CDR3 sequence: CASSPGLAAGNEQFF. The CDR3 coding sequence is TGTGCCAGCAGCCCCGGACTAGCGGCCGGCAATGAGCAGTTCTTC.

This clone was seen a handful of times. The rearrangement links TRBV7-9 to TRBJ2-1; 10 nucleotides align to TRBD2. With V trimmed by 5 bases and J by 4 bases, 2 bases remained unmatched. CDR3 size: 14 residues. Germline CDR1 SEHNR, CDR2 FQNEAQ (reference sequence). The CDR3 protein is CASSRTSGYNEQFF. The CDR3 coding sequence is TGTGCCAGCAGCCGGACTAGCGGTTACAATGAGCAGTTCTTC. The full variable domain, its missing parts supplied by reference TRBV7-9 and TRBJ2-1, is DTGVSQNPRHKITKRGQNVTFRCDPISEHNRLYWYRQTLGQGPEFLTYFQNEAQLEKSRLLSDRFSAERPKGSFSTLEIQRTEQGDSAMYLCASSRTSGYNEQFFGPGTRLTVL.

Only one count was recorded for this clone. The chain couples TRBV11-2 to TRBJ2-7; 11 bases fit TRBD1. J lost 2 bases, V lost 5 bases, and 5 bases had no gene match. The CDR3 totals 15 residues. Germline-derived CDR1 and CDR2 are SGHAT and FQNNGV. CDR3 sequence (DNA): TGTGCCAGCAGCCGACCGGGACAGGGGGCCTACGAGCAGTACTTC. This gives the protein CASSRPGQGAYEQYF.

The CDR3 coding sequence is TGTGCCAGCAGTTCCCACCCCCGAGGGCAAGAGACCCAGTACTTC. Its protein is CASSSHPRGQETQYF. V usage is TRBV27 and J usage is TRBJ2-5, with D tentatively TRBD2 (5 bases). With 4 bases removed from V and 2 bases from J, the gap between germline ends came to 14 bases. Germline CDR1 is MNHEY and CDR2 is SMNVEV (reference sequence). CDR3 length: 15 residues.

The V call is TRBV29-1, the J call TRBJ2-1; D gene ambiguous. The CDR3 totals 11 residues. The V gene's germline CDR1 is SQVTM and CDR2 ANQGSEA. The V and J ends lost 5 bases and 10 bases respectively, with 12 bases between them. The CDR3 DNA is TGCAGCGTTAGTTCAGGAACCGAGCAGTTCTTC. It encodes CSVSSGTEQFF.